This TCR beta chain was recorded in a study of cytomegalovirus exposure and HLA in healthy donors. Germline V gene lookup returns CDR1 ENHRY and CDR2 SYGVKD. This CDR3 is built from 13 residues. V lost 6 bases and J lost 2, with 11 bases in between. In the case of this clone: The antigen is not known.

Findings and caveats of the study: Researchers catalogued approximately 170 TCR beta chains as cytomegalovirus-associated.

The primer mix had 60 Vbeta and 13 Jbeta primers. Profiled with immunoSEQ multiplex PCR; TCRdb holds only in-frame clones, not every one. This sample contains under 200,000 clones. Input material: PBMCs. The source is a man aged 30-40 years in good health and CMV-seronegative. The rearrangement uses TRBV10-3 and TRBJ2-7, with TRBD1 as a possible D gene (5 bases). The CDR3 nucleotides read TGTGCCATCAGGTCACAGGCCCCCTACGAGCAGTACTTC. This gives the protein CAIRSQAPYEQYF.